The entry below describes one T cell receptor (beta chain). The data were obtained in a study of blood T cell repertoires in COVID-19. In the study overall: The United States, Italy and Spain provided the acute and convalescent COVID-19 samples. Sources were T cells, B-cell-depleted T cells, or PBMCs; the material itself was cDNA or gDNA.

The germline CDR1 and CDR2 sequences are SGDLS and YYNGEE. This CDR3 comprises 15 residues. Unmatched junction bases numbered 3, after V lost 0 bases and J lost 3 bases. Profiled with immunoSEQ multiplex PCR; TCRdb holds only in-frame clones, not every one. The sample records 150,000 to 200,000 clones, roughly 79% being singletons. Sequencing used peripheral blood. The TCR originated in an elderly woman with acute or convalescent COVID-19. The chain uses TRBV9 and TRBJ2-7, with 10 bases that match TRBD2. CDR3 loop: CASSVGTSGLYEQYF. The CDR3 nucleotides read TGTGCCAGCAGCGTAGGGACTAGCGGCCTCTACGAGCAGTACTTC.